This T cell receptor (beta chain) was identified during a study of T cell responses to AZD1222 COVID-19 vaccine. Sequencing was performed with immunoSEQ multiplex PCR; in TCRdb, only in-frame clones are kept and a portion is missing. The table records 150,000 to 200,000 clones, less than 95% of them present only once. Germline V gives CDR1 MDHEN, CDR2 SYDVKM. This CDR3 has 16 residues. J lost 0 bases, V lost 6 bases, and 7 bases had no gene match. This clonotype was obtained from an adult in good health. The sequencing here drew on peripheral blood, taken on day 0 of AZD1222 vaccination. This chain connects TRBV28 to TRBJ2-1; 8 positions match TRBD1. The CDR3, as DNA: TGTGCCAGCAGAGAATACAGGGGGAGCTCCTACAATGAGCAGTTCTTC. This translates into CASREYRGSSYNEQFF.